Listed below are T cell receptor beta chains from one sample, sequenced in a study of T cells in Graves' hyperthyroidism and ophthalmopathy. TCRdb reanalysed the multiplex PCR reads using MiXCR and keeps one entry per CDR3 protein. The sample holds some 460,000 distinct CDR3 sequences, approximately 14% seen once. Sequenced input: blood. Receptor source: a woman aged 18 to 35 with Graves' hyperthyroidism. The CDR3 runs from the conserved cysteine through the conserved F or W. D genes are given only for firm matches. Size tells how often a clone was seen (once, few, many) or the class of an expanded clone, and some rows leave it out.

abundance: many; j_gene: TRBJ2-1; d_gene: NA; len: 16; v_gene: TRBV20-1; CDR3aa: CSARDGRRRKKFEQFF; CDR3nt: TGCAGTGCTAGAGATGGGAGGCGGCGAAAAAAATTTGAGCAGTTCTTC
abundance: few; j_gene: TRBJ2-7; d_gene: TRBD2; len: 15; v_gene: TRBV20-1; CDR3aa: CSAIFYAGGSYEQYF; CDR3nt: TGCAGTGCTATCTTTTATGCGGGGGGCTCCTACGAGCAGTACTTC
abundance: many; j_gene: TRBJ1-6; d_gene: NA; len: 15; v_gene: TRBV10-1; CDR3aa: CASSDDRLLNSPLHF; CDR3nt: TGCGCCAGCAGTGATGACCGACTACTTAATTCACCCCTCCACTTT
abundance: many; j_gene: TRBJ2-1; d_gene: TRBD2; len: 18; v_gene: TRBV6-2/TRBV6-3; CDR3aa: CASSYSKSPLAGYNEQFF; CDR3nt: TGTGCCAGCAGTTACTCGAAATCCCCTCTAGCGGGGTACAATGAGCAGTTCTTC
abundance: NA; j_gene: TRBJ2-5; d_gene: NA; len: 12; v_gene: TRBV11-2; CDR3aa: CASSLTIETQYF; CDR3nt: TGTGCCAGCAGCTTAACGATAGAGACCCAGTACTTC
abundance: once; j_gene: TRBJ2-1; d_gene: TRBD2; len: 14; v_gene: TRBV20-1; CDR3aa: CSARSGLAGNEQFF; CDR3nt: TGCAGTGCTCGGTCGGGACTAGCTGGGAATGAGCAGTTCTTC
abundance: NA; j_gene: TRBJ1-1; d_gene: NA; len: 12; v_gene: TRBV7-8; CDR3aa: CASSTDRPQAFF; CDR3nt: TGTGCCAGCAGCACGGACCGCCCGCAGGCTTTCTTT
abundance: few; j_gene: TRBJ1-6; d_gene: NA; len: 14; v_gene: TRBV12-3/TRBV12-4; CDR3aa: CASSLLTGGSPLHF; CDR3nt: TGTGCCAGCAGTTTATTGACCGGGGGATCACCCCTCCACTTT
abundance: few; j_gene: TRBJ2-1; d_gene: TRBD2; len: 15; v_gene: TRBV2; CDR3aa: CASSGSRGAYNEQFF; CDR3nt: TGTGCCAGCAGTGGGTCGCGGGGGGCCTACAATGAGCAGTTCTTC
abundance: few; j_gene: TRBJ2-4; d_gene: NA; len: 12; v_gene: TRBV29-1; CDR3aa: CSVEELIGIQYF; CDR3nt: TGCAGCGTTGAGGAACTTATAGGCATTCAGTACTTC
abundance: few; j_gene: TRBJ2-3; d_gene: TRBD2; len: 15; v_gene: TRBV7-4; CDR3aa: CASSFSGSYRDTQYF; CDR3nt: TGTGCCAGCAGCTTTAGCGGGAGTTATCGTGATACGCAGTATTTT
abundance: many; j_gene: TRBJ1-2; d_gene: NA; len: 12; v_gene: TRBV28; CDR3aa: CASRPSQTGYTF; CDR3nt: TGTGCCAGCAGACCAAGCCAAACGGGCTACACCTTC
abundance: NA; j_gene: TRBJ1-4; d_gene: NA; len: 14; v_gene: TRBV6-1; CDR3aa: CASSGDNSNEKLFF; CDR3nt: TGTGCCAGCAGCGGCGACAACTCTAATGAAAAACTGTTTTTT
abundance: many; j_gene: TRBJ2-7; d_gene: TRBD1; len: 15; v_gene: TRBV20-1; CDR3aa: CSASSSDRMFYEQYF; CDR3nt: TGCAGTGCTAGTTCCTCGGACAGGATGTTCTACGAGCAGTACTTC
abundance: many; j_gene: TRBJ2-7; d_gene: NA; len: 16; v_gene: TRBV18; CDR3aa: CASSPPIGRDPYEQYF; CDR3nt: TGTGCCAGCTCACCACCGATCGGCCGGGACCCCTACGAGCAGTACTTC
abundance: many; j_gene: TRBJ1-5; d_gene: NA; len: 16; v_gene: TRBV20-1; CDR3aa: CSAQQKSIRWRQPQHF; CDR3nt: TGCAGTGCTCAACAAAAGAGTATTCGTTGGCGTCAGCCCCAGCATTTT
abundance: many; j_gene: TRBJ2-5; d_gene: TRBD1; len: 15; v_gene: TRBV19; CDR3aa: CASSLDRGRRETQYF; CDR3nt: TGTGCCAGTTCCCTCGACAGGGGGCGGCGAGAGACCCAGTACTTC
abundance: many; j_gene: TRBJ2-7; d_gene: NA; len: 13; v_gene: TRBV27; CDR3aa: CASRRGPSYEQYF; CDR3nt: TGTGCCAGTCGCAGGGGACCCTCCTACGAGCAGTACTTC
abundance: NA; j_gene: TRBJ1-1; d_gene: NA; len: 13; v_gene: TRBV7-9; CDR3aa: CASSLTSLGEAFF; CDR3nt: TGTGCCAGCAGCTTAACAAGTTTAGGAGAAGCTTTCTTT
abundance: many; j_gene: TRBJ1-3; d_gene: NA; len: 14; v_gene: TRBV20-1; CDR3aa: CSARAGPVGNTIYF; CDR3nt: TGCAGTGCTAGGGCAGGGCCGGTGGGAAACACCATATATTTT
abundance: many; j_gene: TRBJ2-7; d_gene: NA; len: 13; v_gene: TRBV20-1; CDR3aa: CSARARTVYEQYF; CDR3nt: TGCAGTGCTAGAGCCCGGACGGTCTACGAGCAGTACTTC
abundance: many; j_gene: TRBJ1-5; d_gene: NA; len: 15; v_gene: TRBV28; CDR3aa: CASSLGWYGDRPQHF; CDR3nt: TGTGCCAGCAGTTTAGGATGGTACGGTGATCGGCCCCAGCATTTT
abundance: few; j_gene: TRBJ1-2; d_gene: NA; len: 12; v_gene: TRBV2; CDR3aa: CASCPGNYGYTF; CDR3nt: TGTGCCAGCTGCCCGGGGAACTATGGCTACACCTTC
abundance: many; j_gene: TRBJ2-3; d_gene: TRBD2; len: 14; v_gene: TRBV7-3; CDR3aa: CASSTGLDRDTQYF; CDR3nt: TGTGCCAGCAGCACGGGACTAGATCGTGATACGCAGTATTTT
abundance: many; j_gene: TRBJ1-2; d_gene: TRBD1; len: 15; v_gene: TRBV28; CDR3aa: CASSPSSDRAYGYTF; CDR3nt: TGTGCCAGCAGTCCTTCCTCGGACAGGGCGTATGGCTACACCTTC
abundance: few; j_gene: TRBJ2-1; d_gene: NA; len: 16; v_gene: TRBV27; CDR3aa: CASSLLGTFHYNEQFF; CDR3nt: TGTGCCAGCAGTTTATTAGGGACTTTCCATTACAATGAGCAGTTCTTC
abundance: NA; j_gene: TRBJ2-1; d_gene: TRBD1; len: 16; v_gene: TRBV6-1; CDR3aa: CASRRTGGDRHNEQFF; CDR3nt: TGTGCCAGCAGAAGGACAGGGGGGGATCGTCACAATGAGCAGTTCTTC
abundance: many; j_gene: TRBJ2-1; d_gene: TRBD2; len: 15; v_gene: TRBV7-2; CDR3aa: CASSLLAGVRNEQFF; CDR3nt: TGTGCCAGCAGCTTACTAGCGGGAGTACGGAATGAGCAGTTCTTC
abundance: many; j_gene: TRBJ2-5; d_gene: NA; len: 16; v_gene: TRBV28; CDR3aa: CASSLYRLGGKETQYF; CDR3nt: TGTGCCAGCAGTTTATATCGGCTTGGGGGTAAAGAGACCCAGTACTTC
abundance: NA; j_gene: TRBJ2-7; d_gene: TRBD2; len: 15; v_gene: TRBV7-9; CDR3aa: CASSYRTSGGYEQYF; CDR3nt: TGTGCCAGCAGTTACCGGACTAGCGGGGGTTACGAGCAGTACTTC
abundance: many; j_gene: TRBJ2-1; d_gene: NA; len: 17; v_gene: TRBV3-1; CDR3aa: CASSHAGPRGPYNEQFF; CDR3nt: TGTGCCAGCAGCCACGCCGGACCCCGGGGGCCTTACAATGAGCAGTTCTTC
abundance: NA; j_gene: TRBJ1-6; d_gene: NA; len: 16; v_gene: TRBV7-6; CDR3aa: CASSQIGGNGNSPLHF; CDR3nt: TGTGCCAGCAGCCAAATAGGGGGAAATGGTAATTCACCCCTCCACTTT
abundance: NA; j_gene: TRBJ2-1; d_gene: TRBD2; len: 15; v_gene: TRBV5-6; CDR3aa: CASSFREAGGNEQFF; CDR3nt: TGTGCCAGCAGTTTCCGGGAGGCGGGGGGCAATGAGCAGTTCTTC
abundance: few; j_gene: TRBJ1-5; d_gene: TRBD1; len: 17; v_gene: TRBV12-3/TRBV12-4; CDR3aa: CASRPGTANYSNQPQHF; CDR3nt: TGTGCCAGCAGACCCGGGACAGCGAATTATAGCAATCAGCCCCAGCATTTT
abundance: NA; j_gene: TRBJ1-1; d_gene: NA; len: 15; v_gene: TRBV25-1; CDR3aa: CASSDRSGRRTEAFF; CDR3nt: TGTGCCAGCAGTGACAGATCGGGGCGTAGGACTGAAGCTTTCTTT
abundance: NA; j_gene: TRBJ2-1; d_gene: TRBD2; len: 16; v_gene: TRBV7-3; CDR3aa: CASSPRGAGSHNEQFF; CDR3nt: TGTGCCAGCAGCCCTCGAGGAGCGGGGAGCCACAATGAGCAGTTCTTC
abundance: many; j_gene: TRBJ2-7; d_gene: NA; len: 11; v_gene: TRBV29-1; CDR3aa: CSVGEWREQYF; CDR3nt: TGCAGCGTTGGAGAGTGGCGCGAGCAGTACTTC
abundance: many; j_gene: TRBJ2-7; d_gene: TRBD1; len: 14; v_gene: TRBV7-9; CDR3aa: CASSPRTGAYEQYF; CDR3nt: TGTGCCAGCAGCCCGCGGACAGGGGCCTACGAGCAGTACTTC
abundance: few; j_gene: TRBJ2-7; d_gene: TRBD1; len: 16; v_gene: TRBV3-1; CDR3aa: CASSQEWTGGLLEQYF; CDR3nt: TGTGCCAGCAGCCAAGAGTGGACAGGGGGCCTGTTGGAGCAGTACTTC
abundance: once; j_gene: TRBJ2-1; d_gene: TRBD2; len: 16; v_gene: TRBV25-1; CDR3aa: CASSEYTGGPGNEQFF; CDR3nt: TGTGCCAGCAGTGAATATACGGGAGGGCCAGGTAATGAGCAGTTCTTC
abundance: few; j_gene: TRBJ2-7; d_gene: TRBD1; len: 16; v_gene: TRBV7-9; CDR3aa: CASSQVDRAINYEQYF; CDR3nt: TGTGCCAGCAGCCAAGTAGACAGGGCGATAAACTACGAGCAGTACTTC
abundance: many; j_gene: TRBJ1-3; d_gene: NA; len: 14; v_gene: TRBV3-1; CDR3aa: CASSQWDLRNTIYF; CDR3nt: TGTGCCAGCAGCCAATGGGACCTCCGAAACACCATATATTTT
abundance: many; j_gene: TRBJ1-2; d_gene: TRBD1; len: 15; v_gene: TRBV28; CDR3aa: CASRPRDRGLYGYTF; CDR3nt: TGTGCCAGCAGGCCCCGAGACAGGGGGCTCTATGGCTACACCTTC
abundance: NA; j_gene: TRBJ2-5; d_gene: NA; len: 12; v_gene: TRBV29-1; CDR3aa: CSAGFTVETQYF; CDR3nt: TGCAGCGCCGGGTTTACGGTGGAGACCCAGTACTTC
abundance: many; j_gene: TRBJ1-4; d_gene: NA; len: 15; v_gene: TRBV6-2/TRBV6-3; CDR3aa: CASSYHDPGREKLFF; CDR3nt: TGTGCCAGCAGTTACCACGATCCTGGTCGTGAAAAACTGTTTTTT
abundance: NA; j_gene: TRBJ2-4; d_gene: NA; len: 14; v_gene: TRBV28; CDR3aa: CASSLTDYKNIQYF; CDR3nt: TGTGCCAGCAGTTTAACCGACTACAAAAACATTCAGTACTTC
abundance: many; j_gene: TRBJ2-1; d_gene: TRBD1; len: 16; v_gene: TRBV20-1; CDR3aa: CSAHLRQGATYNEQFF; CDR3nt: TGCAGTGCCCACCTCCGACAGGGGGCAACCTACAATGAGCAGTTCTTC
abundance: few; j_gene: TRBJ1-3; d_gene: TRBD1; len: 14; v_gene: TRBV20-1; CDR3aa: CSAGQGSAGNTIYF; CDR3nt: TGCAGTGCTGGACAGGGATCCGCTGGAAACACCATATATTTT
abundance: many; j_gene: TRBJ2-7; d_gene: NA; len: 14; v_gene: TRBV15; CDR3aa: CATSAGASAYEQYF; CDR3nt: TGTGCCACCAGCGCGGGGGCATCTGCCTACGAGCAGTACTTC
abundance: few; j_gene: TRBJ1-1; d_gene: NA; len: 13; v_gene: TRBV10-3; CDR3aa: CAIMGTPNTEAFF; CDR3nt: TGTGCCATCATGGGGACACCGAACACTGAAGCTTTCTTT
abundance: many; j_gene: TRBJ2-7; d_gene: NA; len: 16; v_gene: TRBV5-1; CDR3aa: CASSLSDTKSPYEQYF; CDR3nt: TGCGCCAGCAGCTTAAGCGACACAAAATCCCCCTACGAGCAGTACTTC
abundance: NA; j_gene: TRBJ1-6; d_gene: NA; len: 15; v_gene: TRBV7-8; CDR3aa: CASTLSDYYNSPLHF; CDR3nt: TGTGCCAGCACCCTCAGTGATTACTATAATTCACCCCTCCACTTT
abundance: many; j_gene: TRBJ1-1; d_gene: TRBD1; len: 15; v_gene: TRBV7-9; CDR3aa: CASSPRTGGWTEAFF; CDR3nt: TGTGCCAGCAGCCCCCGGACAGGGGGCTGGACTGAAGCTTTCTTT